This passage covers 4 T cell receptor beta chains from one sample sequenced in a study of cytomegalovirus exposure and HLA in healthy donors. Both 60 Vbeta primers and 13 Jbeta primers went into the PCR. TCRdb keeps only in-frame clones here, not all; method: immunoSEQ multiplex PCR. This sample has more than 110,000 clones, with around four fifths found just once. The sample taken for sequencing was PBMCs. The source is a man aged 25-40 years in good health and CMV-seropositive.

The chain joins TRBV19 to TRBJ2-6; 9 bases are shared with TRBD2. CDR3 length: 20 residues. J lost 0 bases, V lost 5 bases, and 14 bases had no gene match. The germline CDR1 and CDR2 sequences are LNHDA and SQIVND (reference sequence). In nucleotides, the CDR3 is TGTGCCAGTAGTTCGCCCGGGGGAGCGGGAGGTTACTCTGGGGCCAACGTCCTGACTTTC. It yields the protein CASSSPGGAGGYSGANVLTF.

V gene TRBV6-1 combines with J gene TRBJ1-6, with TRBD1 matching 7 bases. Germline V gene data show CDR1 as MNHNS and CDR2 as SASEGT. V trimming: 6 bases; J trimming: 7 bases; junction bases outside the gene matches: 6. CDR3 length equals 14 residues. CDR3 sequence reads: CASRFTGANSPLHF. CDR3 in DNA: TGTGCCAGCAGATTTACAGGGGCCAATTCACCCCTCCACTTT.

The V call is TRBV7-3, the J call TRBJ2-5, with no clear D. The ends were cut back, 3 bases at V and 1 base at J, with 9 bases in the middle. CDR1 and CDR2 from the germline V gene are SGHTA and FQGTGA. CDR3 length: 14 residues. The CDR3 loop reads CASSFPRPQETQYF. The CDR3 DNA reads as TGTGCCAGCAGCTTCCCGCGGCCCCAAGAGACCCAGTACTTC.

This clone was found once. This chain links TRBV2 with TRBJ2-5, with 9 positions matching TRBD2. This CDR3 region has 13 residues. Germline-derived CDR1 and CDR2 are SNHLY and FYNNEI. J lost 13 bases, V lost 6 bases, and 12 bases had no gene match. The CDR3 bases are TGTGCCAGCAGGGGGGAGGTAGCGGGAGTCTTGTACTTC. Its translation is CASRGEVAGVLYF.